A selection of T cell receptor beta chains follows, all from one sample in a study of beta chain features in type 1 diabetes. The data were produced by immunoSEQ multiplex PCR, yet TCRdb's version contains in-frame clones alone and is incomplete. Of about 29,000 clones in the sample, roughly three fifths were seen once. The sample consisted of Tregs from blood. The receptors were sampled from a young woman with type 1 diabetes. Both conserved end residues are trimmed from each CDR3.

j_gene,v_gene,len,CDR3aa
TRBJ1-6,TRBV30,9,AWRANSPLH
TRBJ1-2,TRBV5-6,13,ASSSRESPNYGYT
TRBJ2-1,TRBV5-1,13,ASSPGASGNNEQF
TRBJ1-2,TRBV28,11,ASSFGQSYGYT
TRBJ2-3,TRBV7-9,13,ASSPMGGAGDTQY
TRBJ1-4,TRBV7-9,14,ASSSGTGRVGEKLF
TRBJ2-3,TRBV10-3,11,AISWDYTDTQY
TRBJ1-2,TRBV25-1,12,ASSGTGFNYGYT
TRBJ2-7,TRBV9,12,ASSVLGRSYEQY
TRBJ2-3,TRBV18,15,ASSPGTSGRAIDTQY
TRBJ2-2,TRBV28,16,ASSLVGTGLFGTGELF
TRBJ1-1,TRBV5-1,13,ASSRNGDRGNEAF
TRBJ2-1,TRBV7-9,15,ASSPTSGTVPYNEQF
TRBJ2-2,TRBV10-2,15,ASSEKVLAGLTGELF
TRBJ1-5,TRBV7-2,13,ASSPWTGFSQPQH
TRBJ2-7,TRBV6-1,16,ASSEWALRQGASYEQY
TRBJ2-2,TRBV28,12,ASSLAGTGFRLF
TRBJ2-5,TRBV15,13,ATSRDWGEQETQY
TRBJ1-3,TRBV11-2,13,ASTIDRLSGNTIY
TRBJ2-7,TRBV5-5,13,ASSPGDRGNYEQY
TRBJ2-1,TRBV30,19,AWRPEWRLAGGNGSYNEQF
TRBJ2-2,TRBV18,13,ASSRTSGPSGELF
TRBJ1-2,TRBV13,14,ASSPAGTGRNYGYT
TRBJ1-1,TRBV10-3,11,AIRQDRSGDAF
TRBJ1-5,TRBV19,14,ASSPGTGVSNQPQH
TRBJ2-1,TRBV15,14,ATSREGSGRRNEQF
TRBJ2-4,TRBV28,10,ASSLWRDIQY
TRBJ2-3,TRBV14,14,ASSQGQSPSTDTQY
TRBJ1-2,TRBV10-1,11,ASSRNSWSGYT
TRBJ1-2,TRBV6-6,13,ASSYDRGKWYGYT
NA,TRBV10-3,13,AISASRTSSYEQY
TRBJ2-3,TRBV11-3,15,ASSFEGTSGSGDTQY
TRBJ1-4,TRBV4-3,14,ASSRTHTGGNEKLF
TRBJ2-5,TRBV7-3,14,ASSLKSAGIQETQY
TRBJ2-3,TRBV30,11,AWSGGVGDTQY
TRBJ2-3,TRBV5-1,13,ASSLEFRLSDTQY
TRBJ2-6,TRBV5-1,14,ASSLAGLSGANVLT
TRBJ2-3,TRBV5-1,14,ASSPGGTSRSDTQY
TRBJ2-4,TRBV7-2,15,ASSLAVGYRGGGIQY
TRBJ2-1,TRBV7-2,14,ASSPPDRGVGHEQF
TRBJ1-4,TRBV7-9,13,ASSLVEGRNEKLF
NA,TRBV5-5,13,ASSPRRDPALEQY
TRBJ2-1,TRBV30,12,AWSALSSYNEQF
TRBJ2-1,TRBV18,13,ASSSRRAGDNEQF
TRBJ1-1,TRBV28,13,ASSPRTVPHTEAF
TRBJ2-2,TRBV7-2,16,ASSPGPTGLVYTGELF
TRBJ2-1,TRBV21-1,16,ASSKARTSGSVINEQF
TRBJ2-4,TRBV2,12,ASSGSGTSHIQY
TRBJ2-2,TRBV30,11,AWSVRWPGELF
TRBJ2-5,TRBV30,13,AWSRTGGGRETQY
TRBJ2-1,TRBV2,14,ASSVWGRSSYNEQF
TRBJ2-5,TRBV5-1,13,ASSFFLAGKETQY
TRBJ1-1,TRBV5-1,12,ASSRGQMNTEAF
TRBJ2-5,TRBV19,10,ATDGGFETQY
TRBJ2-1,TRBV19,9,ASSKGTGVF
TRBJ1-2,TRBV30,12,AWSVLAGWEGYT
TRBJ2-7,TRBV7-8,13,ASSSGTGGSYEQY